What follows are 5 T cell receptor beta chains derived from one specimen sequenced in a study of T cell responses to AZD1222 COVID-19 vaccine. Produced via immunoSEQ multiplex PCR; TCRdb's table is partial and in-frame only. The sample lists more than 95,000 clones, around 89% occurring once. The sample here was peripheral blood, taken on day 0 of AZD1222 vaccination. These receptors all come from an adult in good health.

The chain uses TRBV7-2 and TRBJ2-7, with 10 bases matching TRBD1. The CDR3 is made up of 15 amino acids. V lost 3 bases to trimming and J lost 6 bases; unmatched junction nucleotides: 8. Germline V lookup: CDR1 SGHTA, CDR2 FQGNSA. The chain's CDR3 is CASSFQTGGLGEQYF. In DNA, the CDR3 is TGTGCCAGCAGCTTCCAGACAGGGGGCTTGGGCGAGCAGTACTTC. Looking up the rest from reference TRBV7-2 and TRBJ2-7 gives the full variable domain: GAGVSQSPSNKVTEKGKDVELRCDPISGHTALYWYRQSLGQGLEFLIYFQGNSAPDKSGLPSDRFSAERTGGSVSTLTIQRTQQEDSAVYLCASSFQTGGLGEQYFGPGTRLTVT.

The chain employs TRBV9 and TRBJ1-2; no clear D. Trimming cost V 4 bases and J 0 bases, with 10 bases left between them. Germline lookup yields CDR1 SGDLS and CDR2 YYNGEE. The CDR3 has 14 amino acids. As DNA, the CDR3 is TGTGCCAGCAGCCTAGCCTCGGCTAACTATGGCTACACCTTC. Encoded protein: CASSLASANYGYTF.

Only one count was recorded for this clone. The rearrangement joins TRBV4-2 to TRBJ1-1, with 9 bases aligning to TRBD1. The CDR3 totals 14 residues. The trim removed 1 base at V and 4 bases at J, leaving 1 base unmatched. Germline assignment: CDR1 LGHNA and CDR2 YNFKEQ. The CDR3 region has the DNA TGTGCCAGCAGCCAAGGGGACAGGGTCACTGAAGCTTTCTTT. Protein sequence: CASSQGDRVTEAFF.

This clone was observed once. This sequence joins TRBV21-1 and TRBJ2-1; TRBD1 is taken as the D call from the table, unchecked against the DNA. TRBV21-1 is shown as a pseudogene. This CDR3 contains 12 residues. Written as DNA, the CDR3 is TGTGCCAGCAGCACAGGGGGGAATGAGCAGTTCTTC. Residues: CASSTGGNEQFF.

V gene TRBV5-1 combines with J gene TRBJ2-1; perhaps TRBD2 as D (6 bases). Trimming cost V 0 bases and J 4 bases, with 14 bases left between them. CDR3 length: 16 residues. CDR1 is SGHRS and CDR2 is YFSETQ in the germline V gene. The CDR3 spells CASSLEPGAAYNEQFF. In DNA form, the CDR3 reads TGCGCCAGCAGCTTGGAACCGGGAGCGGCGTACAATGAGCAGTTCTTC.